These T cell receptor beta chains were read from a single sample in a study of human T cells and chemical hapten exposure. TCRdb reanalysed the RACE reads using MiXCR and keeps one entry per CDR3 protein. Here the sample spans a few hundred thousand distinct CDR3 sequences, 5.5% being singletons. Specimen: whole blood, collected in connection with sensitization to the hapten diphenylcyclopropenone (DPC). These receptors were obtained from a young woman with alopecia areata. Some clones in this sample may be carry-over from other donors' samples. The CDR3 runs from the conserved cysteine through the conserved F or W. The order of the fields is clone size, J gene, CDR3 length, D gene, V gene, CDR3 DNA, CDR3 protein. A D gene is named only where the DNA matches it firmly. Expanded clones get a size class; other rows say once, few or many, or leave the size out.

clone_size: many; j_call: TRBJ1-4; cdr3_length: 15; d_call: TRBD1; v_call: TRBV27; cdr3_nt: TGTGCCAGCAGGAAACCGGGACAGGTCGATGAAAAACTGTTTTTT; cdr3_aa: CASRKPGQVDEKLFF
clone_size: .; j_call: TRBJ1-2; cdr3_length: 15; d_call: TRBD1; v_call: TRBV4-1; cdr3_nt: TGCGCCAGCAGCCAATCAGGGGGAACTGGCTATGGCTACACCTTC; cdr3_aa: CASSQSGGTGYGYTF
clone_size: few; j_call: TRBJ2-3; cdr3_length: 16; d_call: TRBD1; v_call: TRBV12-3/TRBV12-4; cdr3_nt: TGTGCCAGCAGTCCCCCGACAGGGGGGGTGACAGATACGCAGTATTTT; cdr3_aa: CASSPPTGGVTDTQYF
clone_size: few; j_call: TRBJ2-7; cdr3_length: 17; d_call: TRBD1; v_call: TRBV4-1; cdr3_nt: TGCGCCAGCAGCCAAGATTGGCCAACAGGGGTCTCCTACGAGCAGTACTTC; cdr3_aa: CASSQDWPTGVSYEQYF
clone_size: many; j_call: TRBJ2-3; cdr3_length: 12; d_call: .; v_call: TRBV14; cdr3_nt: TGTGCCAGCAGCGGTTCCGCAGATACGCAGTATTTT; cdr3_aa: CASSGSADTQYF
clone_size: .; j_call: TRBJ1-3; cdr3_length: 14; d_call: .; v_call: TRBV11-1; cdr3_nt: TGTGCCAGCACCGCGACAACTAGAGGAAACACCATATATTTT; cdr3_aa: CASTATTRGNTIYF
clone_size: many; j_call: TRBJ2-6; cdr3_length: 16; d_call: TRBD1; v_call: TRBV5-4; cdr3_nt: TGTGCCAGCAGCCCGGACAGGGCTACTGGGGCCAACGTCCTGACTTTC; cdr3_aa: CASSPDRATGANVLTF
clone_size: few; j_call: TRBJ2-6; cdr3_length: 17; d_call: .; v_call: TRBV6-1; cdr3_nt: TGTGCCAGCAGTGGTTGGAGAGGGGACTCTGGGGCCAACGTCCTGACTTTC; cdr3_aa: CASSGWRGDSGANVLTF
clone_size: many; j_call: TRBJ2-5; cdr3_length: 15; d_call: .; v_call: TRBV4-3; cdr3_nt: TGCGCCAGCAGCCAAGGAGACAGGAACCAAGAGACCCAGTACTTC; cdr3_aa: CASSQGDRNQETQYF
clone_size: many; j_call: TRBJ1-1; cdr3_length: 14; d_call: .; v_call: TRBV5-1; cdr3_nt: TGCGCCAGCAGCTTGGGGCCAGCGGGCACTGAAGCTTTCTTT; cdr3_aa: CASSLGPAGTEAFF
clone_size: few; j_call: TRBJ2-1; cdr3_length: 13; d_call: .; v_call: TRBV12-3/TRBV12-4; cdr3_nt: TGTGCCAGCAGTTTAATACTAGACAATGAGCAGTTCTTC; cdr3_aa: CASSLILDNEQFF
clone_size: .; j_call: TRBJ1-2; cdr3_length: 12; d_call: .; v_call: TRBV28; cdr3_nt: TGTGCCAGCAGTTTAGTCTCCTATGGCTACACCTTC; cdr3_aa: CASSLVSYGYTF
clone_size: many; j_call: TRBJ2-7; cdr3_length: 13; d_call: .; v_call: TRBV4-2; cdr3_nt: TGTGCCAGCAGCCCCAGAAGCTCCTACGAGCAGTACTTC; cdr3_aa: CASSPRSSYEQYF
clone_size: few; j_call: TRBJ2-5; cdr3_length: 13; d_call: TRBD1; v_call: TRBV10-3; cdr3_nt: TGTGCCACGGAGGGACAGGACCAAGAGACCCAGTACTTC; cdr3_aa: CATEGQDQETQYF
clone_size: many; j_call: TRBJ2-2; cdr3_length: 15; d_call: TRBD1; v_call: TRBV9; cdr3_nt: TGTGCCAGCGGCGTGGGGACAGCAAACACCGGGGAGCTGTTTTTT; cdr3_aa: CASGVGTANTGELFF
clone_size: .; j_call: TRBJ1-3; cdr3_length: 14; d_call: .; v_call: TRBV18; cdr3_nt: TGTGCCAGCTCCCTAGGACTAGTTGGAAACACCATATATTTT; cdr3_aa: CASSLGLVGNTIYF
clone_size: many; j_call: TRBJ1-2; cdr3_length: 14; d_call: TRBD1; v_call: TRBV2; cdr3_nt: TGTGCCAGCACCAGGGGGGAAACGAACTATGGCTACACCTTC; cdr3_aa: CASTRGETNYGYTF
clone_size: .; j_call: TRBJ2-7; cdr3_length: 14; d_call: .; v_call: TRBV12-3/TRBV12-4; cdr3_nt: TGTGCCAGCAGTTTACTCACCGGATTGCACGAGCAGTACTTC; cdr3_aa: CASSLLTGLHEQYF
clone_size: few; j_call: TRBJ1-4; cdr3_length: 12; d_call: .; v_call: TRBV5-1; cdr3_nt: TGCGCCAGCAGCTTGGCCAGGGAAAAACTGTTTTTT; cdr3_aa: CASSLAREKLFF
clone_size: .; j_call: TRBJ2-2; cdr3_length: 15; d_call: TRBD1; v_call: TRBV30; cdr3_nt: TGTGCCTGGATAGAACGGACAGGGACAACCGGGGAGCTGTTTTTT; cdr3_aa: CAWIERTGTTGELFF
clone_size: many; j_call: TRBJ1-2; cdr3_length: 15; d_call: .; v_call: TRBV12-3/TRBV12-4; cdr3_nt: TGTGCCAGCACTATTCTCCGTCTAGCTAACTATGGCTACACCTTC; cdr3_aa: CASTILRLANYGYTF
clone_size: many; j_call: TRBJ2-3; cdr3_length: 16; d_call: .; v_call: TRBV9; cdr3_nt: TGTGCCAGCAGCGTAGACGGCAGGTTATTCACAGATACGCAGTATTTT; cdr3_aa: CASSVDGRLFTDTQYF
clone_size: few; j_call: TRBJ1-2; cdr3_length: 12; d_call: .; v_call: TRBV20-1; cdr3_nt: TGCAGTGCTGGTGGAAGTTTCTATGGCTACACCTTC; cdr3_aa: CSAGGSFYGYTF
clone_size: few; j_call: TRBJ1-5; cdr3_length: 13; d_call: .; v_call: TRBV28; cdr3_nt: TGTGCCAGCAGTGCGGTCCTCTATCAGCCCCAGCATTTT; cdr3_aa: CASSAVLYQPQHF
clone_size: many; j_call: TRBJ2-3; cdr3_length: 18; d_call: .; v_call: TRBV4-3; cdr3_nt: TGCGCCAGCACCGTGGAACCCGCGGGGCTAGCTAGCACAGATACGCAGTATTTT; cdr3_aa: CASTVEPAGLASTDTQYF
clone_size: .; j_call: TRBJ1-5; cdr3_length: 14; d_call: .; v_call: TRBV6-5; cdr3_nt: TGTGCCAGCAGTTACGGATATAACAATCAGCCCCAGCATTTT; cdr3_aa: CASSYGYNNQPQHF
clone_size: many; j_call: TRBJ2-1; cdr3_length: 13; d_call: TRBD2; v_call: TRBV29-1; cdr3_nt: TGCAGCGGCAGCGGGGGGGCGGAAAATGAGCAGTTCTTC; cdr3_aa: CSGSGGAENEQFF
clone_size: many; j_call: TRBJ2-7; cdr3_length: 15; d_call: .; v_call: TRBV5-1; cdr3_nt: TGCGCCAGCAGCTTGACTGGACTTGACTCCTACGAGCAGTACTTC; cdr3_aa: CASSLTGLDSYEQYF
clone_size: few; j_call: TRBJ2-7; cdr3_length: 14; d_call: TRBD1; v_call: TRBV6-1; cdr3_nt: TGTGCCAGCAGTGTACCGGGACAGGCACAAGAGCAGTACTTC; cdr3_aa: CASSVPGQAQEQYF
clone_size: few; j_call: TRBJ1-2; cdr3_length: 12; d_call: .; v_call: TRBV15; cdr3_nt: TGTGCCACCAGCAGAGATAAACAGGGCCTCACCTTC; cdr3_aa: CATSRDKQGLTF
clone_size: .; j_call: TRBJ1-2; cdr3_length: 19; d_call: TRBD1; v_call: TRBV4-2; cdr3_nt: TGTGCCAGCAGCCAAGAAAAGAGACAGGGGGATTCCATCAGTTATGGCTACACCTTC; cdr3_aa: CASSQEKRQGDSISYGYTF
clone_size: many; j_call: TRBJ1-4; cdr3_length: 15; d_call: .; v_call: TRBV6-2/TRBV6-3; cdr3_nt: TGTGCCAGCAGTTCCCCTACGGAAACTAATGAAAAACTGTTTTTT; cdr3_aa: CASSSPTETNEKLFF
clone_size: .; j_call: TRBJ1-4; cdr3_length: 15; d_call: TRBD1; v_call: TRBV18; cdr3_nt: TGTGCCAGCTCACCATCCGCAGGGGGCGGTGAAAAACTGTTTTTT; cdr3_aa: CASSPSAGGGEKLFF
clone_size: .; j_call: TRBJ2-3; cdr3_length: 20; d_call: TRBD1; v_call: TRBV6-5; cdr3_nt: TGTGCCAGCAGTTACTCCCCAAACACTGGGACAGCAAAACTAACAGATACGCAGTATTTT; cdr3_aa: CASSYSPNTGTAKLTDTQYF
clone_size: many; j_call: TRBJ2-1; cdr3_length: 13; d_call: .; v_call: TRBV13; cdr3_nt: TGTGCCAGCAGCTTAGAGTCGGGGAATGAGCAGTTCTTC; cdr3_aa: CASSLESGNEQFF
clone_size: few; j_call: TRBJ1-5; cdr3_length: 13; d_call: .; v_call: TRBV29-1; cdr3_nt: TGCAGCGTTGAAGAAGGGTTCGGACAGCCCCAGCATTTT; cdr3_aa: CSVEEGFGQPQHF
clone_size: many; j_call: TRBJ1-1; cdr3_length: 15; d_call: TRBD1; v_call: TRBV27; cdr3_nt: TGTGCCAGCAGTCCCCGGACAGGATTGATCACTGAAGCTTTCTTT; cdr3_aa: CASSPRTGLITEAFF
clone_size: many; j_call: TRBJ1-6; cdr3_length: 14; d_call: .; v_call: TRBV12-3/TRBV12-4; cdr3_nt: TGTGCCAGCAGTTTATCAGGGAGTCGGTCACCCCTCCACTTT; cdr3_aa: CASSLSGSRSPLHF
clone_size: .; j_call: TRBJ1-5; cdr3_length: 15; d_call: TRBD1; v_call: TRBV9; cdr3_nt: TGTGCCAGCAGCTCGACCGGACAGGCCAATCAGCCCCAGCATTTT; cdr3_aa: CASSSTGQANQPQHF
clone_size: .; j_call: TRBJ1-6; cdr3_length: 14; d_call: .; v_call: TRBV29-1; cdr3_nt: TGCAGGCCCGAAGGGGTCTTCCGGAATTCACCCCTCCACTTT; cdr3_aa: CRPEGVFRNSPLHF
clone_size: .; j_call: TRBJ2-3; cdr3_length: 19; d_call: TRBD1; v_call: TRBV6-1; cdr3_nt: TGTGCCAGCAGTGAACTGGTGTTCTCGGGGACAGGTTACACAGATACGCAGTATTTT; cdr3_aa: CASSELVFSGTGYTDTQYF
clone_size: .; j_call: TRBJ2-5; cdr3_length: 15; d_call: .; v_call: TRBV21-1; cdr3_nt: TGTGCCAGCAGCAAAGACACGAGGGGAGATCCACCCCGGGGGTTC; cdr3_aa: CASSKDTRGDPPRGF
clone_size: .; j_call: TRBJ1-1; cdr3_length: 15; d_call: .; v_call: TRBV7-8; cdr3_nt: TGTGCCAGCAGCTTAGAGTCACTGCCAAACACTGAAGCTTTCTTT; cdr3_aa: CASSLESLPNTEAFF
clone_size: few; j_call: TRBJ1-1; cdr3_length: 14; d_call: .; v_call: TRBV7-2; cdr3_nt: TGTGCCAGCAGAAGAGGCGGTTCGGACACTGAAGCTTTCTTT; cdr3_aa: CASRRGGSDTEAFF
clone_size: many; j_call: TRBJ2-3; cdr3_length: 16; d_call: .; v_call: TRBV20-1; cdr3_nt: TGCAGTGCTAGCAGTTGGGGGGCCCGTGGCACAGATACGCAGTATTTT; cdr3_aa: CSASSWGARGTDTQYF
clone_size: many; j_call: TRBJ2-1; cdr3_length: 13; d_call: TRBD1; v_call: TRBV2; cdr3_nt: TGTGCCAGGGGACAGAAATCCTACAATGAGCAGTTCTTC; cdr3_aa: CARGQKSYNEQFF
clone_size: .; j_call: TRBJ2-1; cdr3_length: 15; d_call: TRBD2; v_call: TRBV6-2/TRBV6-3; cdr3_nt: TGTGCCAGCAGTTACGCGGGGGTTCCCTACAATGAGCAGTTCTTC; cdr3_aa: CASSYAGVPYNEQFF
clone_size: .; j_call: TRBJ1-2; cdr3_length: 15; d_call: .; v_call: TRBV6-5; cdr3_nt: TGTGCCAGCAGTTACTCACAGGGCCCCACATATGGCTACACCTTC; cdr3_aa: CASSYSQGPTYGYTF
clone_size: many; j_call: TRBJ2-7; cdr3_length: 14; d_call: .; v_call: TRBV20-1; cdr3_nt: TGCAGTGCCCCCGTGCAGGGGATCAGCTACGAGCAGTACTTC; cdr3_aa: CSAPVQGISYEQYF
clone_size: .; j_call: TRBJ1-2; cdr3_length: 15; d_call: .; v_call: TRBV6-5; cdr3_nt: TGTGCCAGCTGTTACTCCCGGACGGTGAACTATGGCTACACCTTC; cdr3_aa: CASCYSRTVNYGYTF
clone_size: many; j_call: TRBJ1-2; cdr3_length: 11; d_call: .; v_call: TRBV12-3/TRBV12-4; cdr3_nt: TGTGCCAGCCGAAGTTATATCGACTACACCTTC; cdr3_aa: CASRSYIDYTF
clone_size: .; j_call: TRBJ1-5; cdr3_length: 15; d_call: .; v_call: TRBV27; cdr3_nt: TGTGCCAGCAGCGGGGACCGTCGAGGGGGTCAGCCCCAGCATTTT; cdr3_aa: CASSGDRRGGQPQHF
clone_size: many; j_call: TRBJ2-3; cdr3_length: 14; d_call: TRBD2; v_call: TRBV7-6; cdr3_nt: TGTGCCAGCAGCTTTACTAGCGGGGGGGAGACGCAGTATTTT; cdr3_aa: CASSFTSGGETQYF
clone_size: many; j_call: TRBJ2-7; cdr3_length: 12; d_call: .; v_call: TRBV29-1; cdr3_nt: TGCAGCGCCCGGGACAAAACCTACGAGCAGTACTTC; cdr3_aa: CSARDKTYEQYF